These 23 T cell receptor beta chains originate from one sample sequenced in a study of T cells in Graves' hyperthyroidism and ophthalmopathy. There were TCR beta CDR3 regions amplified from RNA transcripts. The HTBI primer set served for first-round RT-PCR of the TCR CDR3. TCRdb called the multiplex PCR reads again in MiXCR, with one record for every CDR3 protein. The sample holds just over 550,000 distinct CDR3 sequences, just over 45% seen once. Sequencing was done on a sample of peripheral blood or thyroid tissue (not recorded which). The origin of the receptors is a woman between 18 and 29 years old with Graves' hyperthyroidism.

This sequence joins TRBV7-9 and TRBJ2-3, with TRBD1 matching 7 bases. CDR3 size: 14 residues. CDR1 is SEHNR and CDR2 is FQNEAQ in the germline V gene (reference sequence). The trim removed 5 bases at V and 6 bases at J, leaving 8 bases unmatched. CDR3 sequence reads: CASSTTQGLDTQYF. CDR3 sequence (DNA): TGTGCCAGCAGCACCACACAGGGGTTGGATACGCAGTATTTT.

This clonotype was recorded at least ten times. V gene TRBV29-1 combines with J gene TRBJ1-1; TRBD1 might be the D (5 bases). Germline V lookup: CDR1 SQVTM, CDR2 ANQGSEA. Deletions cut 4 bases from V and 3 bases from J, with 15 bases between. This CDR3 is 14 amino acids long. DNA of the CDR3: TGCAGCGTTGCTGGCCTTTCGGGGGACACTGAAGCTTTCTTT. Its protein product is CSVAGLSGDTEAFF.

The chain is built from TRBV2 and TRBJ1-5; a possible D gene is TRBD1 (5 bases). The V end was cut by 7 bases, the J end by 5 bases, with 15 bases between. CDR1 SNHLY and CDR2 FYNNEI come from the germline V gene. The CDR3 is 14 residues long. The DNA of the CDR3 is TGTGCCAGCAAGCGTGGACAAGGGGATCAGCCCCAGCATTTT. Residues: CASKRGQGDQPQHF.

CDR3: CATSGTQGPINGANVLTF. Written as DNA, the CDR3 is TGTGCCACCAGCGGCACGCAGGGCCCTATCAATGGGGCCAACGTCCTGACTTTC. The chain has TRBV15 and TRBJ2-6; a weak D match, TRBD1 (5 bases). The CDR3 runs to 18 residues. CDR1 is LNHNV and CDR2 is YYDKDF in the germline V gene (reference sequence). V gave up 5 bases and J gave up 3 bases, with 20 bases separating them.

The chain is built from TRBV29-1 and TRBJ2-7, with D unclear. This CDR3 is built from 15 residues. V shed 0 bases and J shed 5 bases, with 17 bases lying between them. The germline V gene encodes CDR1 SQVTM and CDR2 ANQGSEA. The CDR3 spells CSVEDDLGSSDEQYF. CDR3 DNA: TGCAGCGTTGAAGATGATCTGGGGTCTTCGGACGAGCAGTACTTC.

This clonotype has a handful of counts. This chain links TRBV7-9 with TRBJ2-5; 7 nucleotides align to TRBD2. V shed 3 bases, J shed 10 bases, and the junction held 11 bases outside the gene matches. Germline-derived CDR1 and CDR2 are SEHNR and FQNEAQ (reference sequence). This CDR3 spans 14 amino acids. The CDR3 coding sequence is TGTGCCAGCAGCTTGCAGGGACTACCGATGGACCAGTACTTC. Protein: CASSLQGLPMDQYF.

Comments on this clonotype: At one boundary the junction diverges from the germline segment, which might be a read error. The chain uses TRBV29-1 and TRBJ2-7; D possibly corresponds to TRBD1 (5 bases). CDR1 is SQVTM, CDR2 ANQGSEA, per germline. The CDR3 is made up of 15 amino acids. Here the CDR3 reads CASSIPGPSGHEQYF. The CDR3 bases are TGTGCCAGCTCGATCCCAGGGCCGTCTGGACACGAGCAGTACTTC.

Concerning this clonotype: A much larger clone lies a single base off, so this may be a read error. V and J are TRBV29-1 and TRBJ2-5; the D gene could be TRBD1 or TRBD2 (5 bases each). The V gene lost 2 bases and the J gene lost 13 bases, with 17 bases spanning the gap. This CDR3 is 12 amino acids long. Germline assignment: CDR1 SQVTM and CDR2 ANQGSEA. CDR3 residues: CSVEPGMGVRYF. Here the CDR3 DNA reads TGCAGCGTTGAACCCGGTATGGGGGTGAGGTACTTC. Drawing the rest from reference TRBV29-1 and TRBJ2-5, the complete variable domain is SAVISQKPSRDICQRGTSLTIQCQVDSQVTMMFWYRQQPGQSLTLIATANQGSEATYESGFVIDKFPISRPNLTFSTLTVSNMSPEDSSIYLCSVEPGMGVRYFGPGTRLLVL.

The chain combines TRBV29-1 with TRBJ1-1, with D unclear. This CDR3 comprises 14 residues. CDR1 and CDR2 from the germline V gene are SQVTM and ANQGSEA. The V end lost 7 bases, the J end lost 0 bases, and 15 bases lay between the germline ends. The CDR3: CSAQRRDMNTEAFF. CDR3 sequence (DNA): TGCAGCGCCCAAAGGAGGGATATGAACACTGAAGCTTTCTTT.

The chain recombines TRBV7-2 with TRBJ2-7, with D unclear. The CDR3 length is 13 residues. Germline V lookup: CDR1 SGHTA, CDR2 FQGNSA. V lost 5 bases and J lost 3, with 11 bases in between. The CDR3 protein is CASSRPSYYEQYF. DNA of the CDR3: TGTGCCAGCAGCCGACCATCTTACTACGAGCAGTACTTC.

As regards this clonotype: One end of the junction varies from germline; a read error may be responsible. This sequence joins TRBV7-3 and TRBJ2-7, with TRBD2 matching 15 bases. Germline lookup yields CDR1 SGHTA and CDR2 FQGTGA. The CDR3 covers 17 residues. In DNA form, the CDR3 reads TGTGCCAGCAGCCTAACGGGACTAGCGGGAGGCGTCTACGAGCAGTACTTC. It is translated as CASSLTGLAGGVYEQYF.

The chain is built from TRBV19 and TRBJ1-3; D is unresolved. In germline, CDR1 is LNHDA, CDR2 SQIVND (reference sequence). V was shortened by 3 bases and J by 7 bases, with 4 bases between the two germline ends. This CDR3 is built from 11 residues. The DNA for the CDR3 is TGTGCCAGTAGTATTTTGAACACCATATATTTT. It yields the protein CASSILNTIYF.

The chain couples TRBV4-1 to TRBJ1-6; D is unresolved. The CDR3 covers 14 residues. Germline V gives CDR1 MGHRA, CDR2 YSYEKL. V lost 0 bases, J lost 6 bases, and 6 bases lay in between. The CDR3 here is CASSQDVGNSPLHF. CDR3 in DNA: TGCGCCAGCAGCCAAGATGTGGGTAATTCACCCCTCCACTTT.

The chain joins TRBV7-2 to TRBJ2-2; perhaps TRBD2 as D (7 bases). The V gene's germline CDR1 is SGHTA and CDR2 FQGNSA. Trimming removed 3 bases at V and 7 bases at J, with 15 bases between. This CDR3 region has 15 residues. The CDR3 sequence: CASSFAGASFGELFF. Written as DNA, the CDR3 is TGTGCCAGCAGCTTCGCGGGGGCGTCGTTCGGGGAGCTGTTTTTT.

This clonotype is categorized as medium-sized. This rearrangement joins TRBV25-1 to TRBJ1-6; D is unresolved. V dropped 4 bases and J dropped 0 bases, with 10 bases sitting between them. The CDR3 consists of 16 residues. CDR1 MGHDK and CDR2 SYGVNS come from the germline V gene. The CDR3: CASSGGGSSYNSPLHF. The CDR3 DNA follows: TGTGCCAGCAGTGGGGGAGGCAGCTCCTATAATTCACCCCTCCACTTT.

The genes are TRBV19 and TRBJ2-5; 7 bases are shared with TRBD2. This CDR3 is built from 13 residues. The junction had 9 bases not matched to a gene; V was cut back by 9 bases and J by 5 bases. Germline V CDR1 and CDR2: LNHDA, SQIVND (reference sequence). The CDR3, as DNA: TGTGCCAGCGGGCCCGGGGGGAGTGAGACCCAGTACTTC. This sequence encodes CASGPGGSETQYF.

The CDR3 loop reads CASSPQTASGANVLTF. The CDR3 coding sequence is TGTGCCAGCAGCCCTCAGACAGCCTCTGGGGCCAACGTCCTGACTTTC. The rearrangement joins TRBV6-9 to TRBJ2-6, with D possibly matching TRBD1 (5 bases). The CDR3 is 16 amino acids. With 6 bases removed from V and 0 bases from J, the gap between germline ends came to 12 bases. The V gene's germline CDR1 is MNHGY and CDR2 SVAAGI.

This clonotype has more than one count but fewer than ten. This rearrangement joins TRBV9 to TRBJ1-2; D is undetermined. From germline, CDR1 is SGDLS and CDR2 YYNGEE. CDR3 length: 14 residues. V dropped 4 bases and J dropped 4 bases, with 14 bases sitting between them. DNA for the CDR3: TGTGCCAGCAGCCCTCACGACTTTAGCTATGGCTACACCTTC. Protein: CASSPHDFSYGYTF.

The V and J genes are TRBV20-1 and TRBJ2-5, with D maybe TRBD1 (5 bases). In germline, CDR1 is DFQATT, CDR2 SNEGSKA (reference sequence). The CDR3 is 12 residues long. The V end was cut by 2 bases, the J end by 5 bases, with 9 bases between. The CDR3 region is CSARKGLETQYF. The DNA of the CDR3 is TGCAGTGCTAGAAAGGGGCTGGAGACCCAGTACTTC.

This clonotype came up many times. The chain carries TRBV29-1 and TRBJ1-1; D is undetermined. The V and J ends lost 4 bases and 0 bases respectively, with 9 bases between them. The length of the CDR3 is 13 residues. Germline V gene data show CDR1 as SQVTM and CDR2 as ANQGSEA. CDR3 protein: CSVAVGMNTEAFF. DNA for the CDR3: TGCAGCGTTGCCGTGGGGATGAACACTGAAGCTTTCTTT. Filled out from reference TRBV29-1 and TRBJ1-1, the complete variable domain reads SAVISQKPSRDICQRGTSLTIQCQVDSQVTMMFWYRQQPGQSLTLIATANQGSEATYESGFVIDKFPISRPNLTFSTLTVSNMSPEDSSIYLCSVAVGMNTEAFFGQGTRLTVV.

This clonotype occurred many times. The chain recombines TRBV29-1 with TRBJ2-6; the D gene could be TRBD1 or TRBD2 (5 bases each). The V and J ends lost 3 bases and 2 bases respectively, with 5 bases between them. The V gene's germline CDR1 is SQVTM and CDR2 ANQGSEA. The CDR3 is 13 residues long. CDR3 sequence (DNA): TGCAGCGTTGAGGGGGCTGGGGCCAACGTCCTGACTTTC. Its protein product is CSVEGAGANVLTF.

The rearrangement links TRBV2 to TRBJ1-2; TRBD1 matches at 8 bases. J gave up 0 bases and V 1 base, and 13 bases lay outside the gene matches. This CDR3 region has 19 residues. Germline loops: CDR1 SNHLY, CDR2 FYNNEI. For the CDR3, the DNA is TGTGCCAGCAGTGAAGATTTCTTCGGGACAGGAGTAACTAACTATGGCTACACCTTC. It codes for CASSEDFFGTGVTNYGYTF.

This rearrangement joins TRBV4-1 to TRBJ1-3; D is perhaps TRBD1 (5 bases). The V gene's germline CDR1 is MGHRA and CDR2 YSYEKL. V was trimmed by 1 base and J by 10 bases, leaving 11 bases between them. The CDR3 totals 13 residues. CDR3 coding DNA: TGCGCCAGCAGCCAAGTTGACAGTGAAACCATATATTTT. This encodes CASSQVDSETIYF.